The rows below give T cell receptor beta chains drawn from one sample of a study of cytomegalovirus exposure and HLA in healthy donors. Clones were read by immunoSEQ multiplex PCR, and TCRdb kept only the in-frame ones, dropping some. The sample holds about 160,000 clones, around 73% seen once. The sample taken for sequencing was PBMCs. These receptors were taken from a male donor in good health and CMV-seronegative. CDR3s include the opening cysteine and the closing phenylalanine or tryptophan.

v_call	cdr3_length	cdr3_aa
TRBV5-1	16	CASSRTGTRWSGELFF
TRBV18	13	CASSQQVNYGYTF
TRBV9	16	CASSVEIETRISEQYF
TRBV7-9	16	CASSLGTGKVNYGYTF
TRBV29-1	12	CSVEEQGYEQYF
TRBV4-1	16	CASSQVGLAGGNEQFF
TRBV25-1	15	CASGLIAGGGETQYF
TRBV28	12	CASRGSWSGYTF
TRBV9	15	CASSGAGERNSPLHF
TRBV28	14	CASSPRTGEYEQYF
TRBV2	14	CASSGTGGSQPQHF
TRBV4-2	16	CASSQDRQGGYNEQFF
TRBV2	15	CASSPRGQGNYEQYF
TRBV9	15	CASSVGRVGNSPLHF
TRBV18	16	CASSPQTGGSSETQYF
TRBV9	15	CASRPSGRDTGELFF
TRBV11-3	13	CASSSRSDTEAFF
TRBV7-3	15	CASSPRGGDSYEQYF
TRBV9	16	CASSVGGSSNTGELFF
TRBV11-3	18	CASSLDQGGSGSHTEQFF
TRBV25-1	14	CASSDSRSQYEQYF
TRBV19	15	CASEGEGRNTGELFF
TRBV2	15	CASNPGGQGAYGYTF
TRBV30	14	CAWRRRRINTEAFF
TRBV27	13	CASTRTGGYGYTF
TRBV5-4	14	CASSLPGDSETQYF
TRBV6-6	15	CASSYFPGSNYEQYF
TRBV9	13	CASSPVGKSPLHF
TRBV11-2	15	CASTRTFDRGYEQYF
TRBV30	16	CAWSVIRRRRADTQYF
TRBV9	15	CASSVGSGTADTQYF
TRBV19	13	CASSGRREETQYF